Below, 6 T cell receptor beta chains from the same sample are listed, as sequenced in a study of response to subunit inactivated influenza vaccine. From the RT-PCR reads, TCRdb called clonotypes with MiXCR, one entry per CDR3 protein. The sample lists about 650,000 distinct CDR3 sequences, 14% occurring once. The input for sequencing was PBMCs from blood, taken 14 days before vaccination. Receptor source: a man in his forties or fifties who received an inactivated influenza vaccine.

The J gene is TRBJ2-7, the V gene TRBV29-1; no firm D call. The CDR3 has 14 residues. In germline, CDR1 is SQVTM, CDR2 ANQGSEA. V lost 0 bases, J lost 6 bases, and 15 bases lay in between. CDR3 DNA sequence: TGCAGCGTTGAAGAGTCGAGGCAGACCTCCGAGCAGTACTTC. Protein: CSVEESRQTSEQYF.

This clonotype was detected only a few times. DNA of the CDR3: TGTGCCAGCAGTTGGTGGACGGATAATTCACCCCTCCACTTT. It translates to CASSWWTDNSPLHF. This chain uses TRBV27 with TRBJ1-6; D ambiguous. V gave up 4 bases and J gave up 5 bases, with 9 bases separating them. This CDR3 region has 14 residues. Germline V gene lookup returns CDR1 MNHEY and CDR2 SMNVEV (reference sequence).

Many counts were recorded for this clonotype. This chain connects TRBV7-2 to TRBJ2-1; 12 bases agree with TRBD2. The ends lost 4 bases at V and 2 bases at J; junction bases unmatched: 3. In germline, CDR1 is SGHTA, CDR2 FQGNSA. The CDR3 runs 16 residues. The DNA for the CDR3 is TGTGCCAGCAGCTCCCTAGCGGGAGGGCCCTACAATGAGCAGTTCTTC. Encoded protein: CASSSLAGGPYNEQFF.

The V gene is TRBV20-1, the J gene TRBJ2-1; D is possibly TRBD2 (5 bases). Germline CDR1 DFQATT, CDR2 SNEGSKA (reference sequence). V lost 7 bases and J lost 5, with 15 bases in between. This CDR3 is built from 13 residues. CDR3 protein: CSVDGEFNNEQFF. The CDR3 DNA sequence: TGCAGTGTTGATGGGGAGTTCAACAATGAGCAGTTCTTC.

Ten or more counts support this clonotype. This sequence joins TRBV13 and TRBJ1-2; 8 bases map to TRBD1. CDR1 is PRHDT and CDR2 is FYEKMQ in the germline V gene (reference sequence). The CDR3 extends over 15 amino acids. V lost 0 bases to trimming and J lost 4 bases; unmatched junction nucleotides: 4. CDR3 amino acids: CASSLGGTGIYGYTF. CDR3 nucleotides: TGTGCCAGCAGCTTAGGAGGGACAGGAATCTATGGCTACACCTTC.

In its sample, this clonotype was seen a few times. DNA of the CDR3: TGCGCCAGCAGCTTGGAAGGGGGGGACTCTGGAAACACCATATATTTT. It translates to CASSLEGGDSGNTIYF. J is TRBJ1-3 and V is TRBV5-1; perhaps TRBD1 as D (6 bases). Germline V gene sequence: CDR1 SGHRS, CDR2 YFSETQ. There are 16 residues in the CDR3. The V end was cut by 0 bases, the J end by 0 bases, with 10 bases between.